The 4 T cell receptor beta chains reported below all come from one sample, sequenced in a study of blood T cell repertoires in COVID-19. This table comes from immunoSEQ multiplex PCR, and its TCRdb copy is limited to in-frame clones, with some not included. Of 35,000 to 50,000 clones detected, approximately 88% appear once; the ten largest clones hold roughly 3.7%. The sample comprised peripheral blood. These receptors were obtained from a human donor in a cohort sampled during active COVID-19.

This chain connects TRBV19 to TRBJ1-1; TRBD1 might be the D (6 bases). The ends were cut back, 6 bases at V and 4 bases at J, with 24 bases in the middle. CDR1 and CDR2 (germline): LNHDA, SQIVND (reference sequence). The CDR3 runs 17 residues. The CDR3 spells CASSNVRGPRGGTEAFF. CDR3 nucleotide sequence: TGTGCCAGTAGCAACGTCCGGGGCCCTAGGGGGGGCACTGAAGCTTTCTTT.

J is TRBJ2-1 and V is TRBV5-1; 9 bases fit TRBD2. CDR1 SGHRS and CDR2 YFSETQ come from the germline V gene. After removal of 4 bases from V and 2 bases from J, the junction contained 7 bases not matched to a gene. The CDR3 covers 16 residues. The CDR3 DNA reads TGCGCCAGCAGCGAGGCGGCGGGGGGGACCTACAATGAGCAGTTCTTC. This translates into CASSEAAGGTYNEQFF. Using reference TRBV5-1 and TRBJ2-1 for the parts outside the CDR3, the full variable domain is KAGVTQTPRYLIKTRGQQVTLSCSPISGHRSVSWYQQTPGQGLQFLFEYFSETQRNKGNFPGRFSGRQFSNSRSEMNVSTLELGDSALYLCASSEAAGGTYNEQFFGPGTRLTVL.

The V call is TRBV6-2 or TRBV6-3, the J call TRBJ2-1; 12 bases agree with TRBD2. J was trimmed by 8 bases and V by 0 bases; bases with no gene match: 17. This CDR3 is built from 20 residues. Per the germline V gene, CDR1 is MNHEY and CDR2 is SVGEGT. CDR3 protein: CASSYSQFGRRLAGVDEQFF. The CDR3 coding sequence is TGTGCCAGCAGTTACTCGCAATTCGGAAGACGACTAGCGGGAGTGGATGAGCAGTTCTTC.

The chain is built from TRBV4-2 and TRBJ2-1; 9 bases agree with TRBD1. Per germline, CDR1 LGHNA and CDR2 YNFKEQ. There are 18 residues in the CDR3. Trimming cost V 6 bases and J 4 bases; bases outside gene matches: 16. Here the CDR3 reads CASRKTDRGADLYNEQFF. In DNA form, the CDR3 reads TGTGCCAGCAGAAAAACGGACAGGGGAGCTGACCTATACAATGAGCAGTTCTTC.